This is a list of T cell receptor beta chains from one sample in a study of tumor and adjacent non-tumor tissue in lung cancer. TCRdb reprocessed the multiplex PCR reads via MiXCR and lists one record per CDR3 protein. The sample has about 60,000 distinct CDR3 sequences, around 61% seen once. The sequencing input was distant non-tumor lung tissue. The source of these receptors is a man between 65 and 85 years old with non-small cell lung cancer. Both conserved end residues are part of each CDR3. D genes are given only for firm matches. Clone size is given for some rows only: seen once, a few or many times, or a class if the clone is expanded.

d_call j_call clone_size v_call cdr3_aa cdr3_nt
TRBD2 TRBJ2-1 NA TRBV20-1 CSLGTSGMGGEQFF TGCAGTCTTGGGACTAGCGGGATGGGGGGTGAGCAGTTCTTC
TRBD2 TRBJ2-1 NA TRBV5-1 CVSSFSGRKPEQFF TGCGTCAGCAGCTTTAGCGGGAGAAAACCCGAGCAGTTCTTC
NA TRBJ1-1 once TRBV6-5 CASNGSRDTEAFF TGTGCTAGCAATGGCAGTCGAGACACTGAAGCTTTCTTT
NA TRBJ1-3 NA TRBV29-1 CSVKGFTASSGNTIYF TGCAGCGTTAAGGGCTTTACTGCGAGTTCTGGAAACACCATATATTTT
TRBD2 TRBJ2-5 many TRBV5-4 CASRKTSGGQETQYF TGTGCCAGCAGGAAAACTAGCGGGGGCCAAGAGACCCAGTACTTC
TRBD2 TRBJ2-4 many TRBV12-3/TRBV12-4 CASSSRGGNIQYF TGTGCCAGCAGTTCGCGGGGGGGAAACATTCAGTACTTC
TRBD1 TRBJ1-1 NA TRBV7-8 CASCFGQGVTEASF TGTGCCAGCTGCTTCGGACAGGGGGTGACTGAAGCTTCCTTT
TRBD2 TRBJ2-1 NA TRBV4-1 CASRSLTSGISGSYNEQFF TGCGCCAGCAGGTCGTTGACTAGCGGGATTTCAGGCTCCTACAATGAGCAGTTCTTC
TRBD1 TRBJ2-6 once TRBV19 CASLTGQGAGANVLTF TGTGCTAGCTTAACGGGACAGGGGGCTGGGGCCAACGTCCTGACTTTC
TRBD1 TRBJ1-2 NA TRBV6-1 CASSRDREAYGSNF TGTGCCAGCAGCCGGGACAGGGAAGCCTATGGCTCCAACTTC
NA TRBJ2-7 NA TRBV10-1 CASSVQASSEQYF TGCGCCAGCAGTGTTCAGGCTAGCAGCGAGCAGTACTTC
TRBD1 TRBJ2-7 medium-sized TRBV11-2 CASSRTGPYEQYF TGTGCCAGCAGCAGGACAGGGCCCTACGAGCAGTACTTC
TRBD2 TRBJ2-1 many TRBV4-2 CASSPSGLAGGAEQFF TGTGCCAGCAGCCCCTCAGGACTAGCGGGAGGGGCTGAGCAGTTCTTC
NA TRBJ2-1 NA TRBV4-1 CASSLEGYAPYEQFF TGCGCCAGCAGCCTCGAGGGGTACGCCCCCTATGAGCAGTTCTTC
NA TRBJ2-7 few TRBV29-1 CSAGGSSYEQYF TGCAGCGCTGGGGGCAGCTCCTACGAGCAGTACTTC
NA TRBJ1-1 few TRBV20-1 CSAREVGGGTEAFF TGCAGTGCTAGAGAGGTGGGGGGAGGCACTGAAGCTTTCTTT
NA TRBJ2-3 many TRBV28 CASSFSGDTQYF TGTGCCAGCAGTTTTTCCGGAGATACGCAGTATTTT
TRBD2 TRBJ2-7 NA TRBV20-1 CSANPSGNYYEQYF TGCAGTGCTAACCCTAGCGGAAACTACTACGAGCAGTATTTC
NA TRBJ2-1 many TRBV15 CATSSPTAKTYNEQFF TGTGCCACCAGCTCCCCCACTGCTAAAACCTACAATGAGCAGTTCTTC
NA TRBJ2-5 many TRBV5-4 CASTGRDQETQYF TGTGCCAGTACAGGGCGGGACCAAGAGACCCAGTACTTC
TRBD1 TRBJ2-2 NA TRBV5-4 CASSLAFGQTNTGDLFF TGTGCCAGCAGCTTGGCCTTCGGCCAAACGAACACAGGGGATCTGTTTTTT
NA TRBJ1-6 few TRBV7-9 CASSPDGGNSPLHF TGTGCCAGCAGCCCGGACGGAGGGAATTCACCCCTCCACTTT
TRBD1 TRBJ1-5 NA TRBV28 CASRGTGNQPQHF TGTGCCAGCAGGGGGACAGGCAATCAGCCCCAGCATTTT
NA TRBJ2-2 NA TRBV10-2 CASSDGGELFF TGCGCCAGCAGTGATGGCGGGGAGCTGTTTTTT
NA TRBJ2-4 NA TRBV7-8 CASSQEGFRNIQYF TGTGCCAGTAGCCAGGAGGGGTTCCGGAACATTCAGTACTTC
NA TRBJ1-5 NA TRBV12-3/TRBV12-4 CASRLGQPNQPQHF TGTGCCAGCAGATTAGGTCAGCCGAATCAGCCCCAGCATTTT
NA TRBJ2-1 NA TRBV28 CASAERTSGNEQFF TGTGCCAGCGCCGAGCGCACTTCGGGCAATGAGCAGTTCTTC
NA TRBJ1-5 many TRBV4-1 CASSQAGSNQPQHF TGCGCCAGCAGCCAAGCAGGAAGCAATCAGCCCCAGCATTTT
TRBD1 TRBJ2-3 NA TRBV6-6 CAGSRGQGKQPQYF TGTGCCGGCAGCCGAGGACAGGGGAAACAGCCCCAGTATTTT
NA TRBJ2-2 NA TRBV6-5 CASVGGPGKLFF TGTGCCAGCGTGGGGGGCCCCGGGAAACTGTTTTTT
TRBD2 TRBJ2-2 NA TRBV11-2 CASSLDRLAPGGELFF TGTGCCAGCAGCTTAGATCGACTAGCCCCGGGCGGGGAGTTGTTTTTT
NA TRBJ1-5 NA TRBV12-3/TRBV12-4 CASSSTWGHQSQHF TGTGCCAGCAGTTCTACATGGGGGCATCAGTCCCAGCATTTC
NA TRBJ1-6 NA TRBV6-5 CASSYSRHSPLHF TGTGCCAGCAGTTACTCGCGGCACTCACCCCTCCACTTT
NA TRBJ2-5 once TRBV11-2 CPSSPTQLEIQYF TGTCCCAGCAGCCCTACTCAATTGGAGATCCAGTACTTC
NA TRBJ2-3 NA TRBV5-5 CASRLISPDTQYF TGTGCCAGCAGATTGATATCACCAGATACGCAGTATTTT
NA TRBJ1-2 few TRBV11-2 CASSSYMGRGDYTF TGTGCCAGCAGTTCTTACATGGGCCGTGGCGACTATACCTTC
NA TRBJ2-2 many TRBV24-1 CATSGWGGQNRNTGELFF TGTGCCACCAGTGGGTGGGGGGGCCAAAACCGGAACACCGGGGAGCTGTTTTTT
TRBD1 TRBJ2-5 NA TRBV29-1 CSAEGDRGRGETHYF TGCAGCGCTGAGGGGGACAGGGGGCGCGGGGAGACCCACTACTTC
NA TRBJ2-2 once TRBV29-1 CSVSPGLIKTGELFF TGCAGCGTGAGCCCGGGACTTATAAAGACCGGGGAGCTGTTTTTT
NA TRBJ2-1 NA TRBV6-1 CASRIGTSVGNEQFF TGTGCCAGCAGAATCGGGACATCAGTGGGGAATGAGCAGTTCTTC
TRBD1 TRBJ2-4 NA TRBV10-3 CAISASTGGTGNIRYF TGTGCCATCAGTGCATCCACAGGGGGCACGGGAAACATTCGATACTTC
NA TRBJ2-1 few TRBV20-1 CSAPTGKLGSYNEQFF TGCAGTGCTCCCACAGGGAAACTGGGCTCCTACAATGAGCAGTTCTTC
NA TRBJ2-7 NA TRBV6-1 CASSATASYEQYF TGTGCCAGCAGTGCGACTGCCTCCTACGAGCAGTACTTC
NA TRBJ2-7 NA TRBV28 CASRIHGAYERYF TGTGCCAGCAGGATCCACGGAGCCTACGAGCGGTACTTC
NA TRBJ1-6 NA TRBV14 CAGSRGKGSRSLLHF TGTGCCGGCAGCCGAGGAAAGGGGTCGAGGTCACTCCTCCACTTT
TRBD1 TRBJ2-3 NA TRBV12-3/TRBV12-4 CASSSRDRSTNTQYF TGTGCCAGCAGTTCCCGGGACAGGAGCACAAATACGCAGTATTTT
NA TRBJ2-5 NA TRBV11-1 CASTRDDPEETQCF TGTGCCAGCACCCGGGATGATCCAGAAGAGACCCAGTGCTTC
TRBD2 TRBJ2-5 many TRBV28 CASNLGLAGAEASQETQYF TGTGCCAGCAATCTCGGACTAGCGGGAGCCGAAGCCTCCCAAGAGACCCAGTACTTC
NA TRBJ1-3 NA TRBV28 CASSFFSGNTIYF TGTGCCAGCAGTTTTTTCTCTGGAAACACCATATATTTT
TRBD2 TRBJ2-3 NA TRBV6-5 CASNSGLSTDTQYF TGTGCCAGCAACTCGGGACTAAGCACAGATACGCAGTATTTT
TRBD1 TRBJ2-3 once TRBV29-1 CSARQGVSTRGLIRADTQYF TGCAGCGCGAGACAGGGAGTGAGTACCAGAGGTTTGATCAGAGCAGATACGCAGTATTTT
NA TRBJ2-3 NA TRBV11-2 CANSPQRDTQYF TGTGCCAACAGCCCACAACGAGATACGCAGTATTTC
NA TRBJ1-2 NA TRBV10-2 CTTSNLDLYGYTF TGCACCACCAGTAATCTAGACTTATATGGCTACACCTTC
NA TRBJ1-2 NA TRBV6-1 CVSSTTASSNYGHTF TGTGTCAGCAGTACAACAGCCTCCTCTAACTATGGCCACACCTTC
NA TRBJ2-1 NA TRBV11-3 CASSLERGTNNEQFF TGTGCCAGCAGCTTAGAACGGGGAACTAACAATGAGCAATTCTTC
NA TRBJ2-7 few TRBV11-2 CASSSQGRGSSYEQYF TGTGCCAGCAGCTCCCAGGGCAGGGGCAGCTCCTACGAGCAGTACTTT